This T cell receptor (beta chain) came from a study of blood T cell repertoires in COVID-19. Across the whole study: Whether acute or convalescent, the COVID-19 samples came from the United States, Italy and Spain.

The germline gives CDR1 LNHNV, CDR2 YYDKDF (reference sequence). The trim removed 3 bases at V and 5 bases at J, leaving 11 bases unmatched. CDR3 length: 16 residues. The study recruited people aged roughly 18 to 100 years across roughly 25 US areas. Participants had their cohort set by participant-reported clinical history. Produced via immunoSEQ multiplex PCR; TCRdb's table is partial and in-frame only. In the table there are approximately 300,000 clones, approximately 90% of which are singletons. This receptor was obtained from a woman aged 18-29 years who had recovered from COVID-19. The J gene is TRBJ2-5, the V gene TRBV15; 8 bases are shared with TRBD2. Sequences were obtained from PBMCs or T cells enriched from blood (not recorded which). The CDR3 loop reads CATSRSRTPGGETQYF. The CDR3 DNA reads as TGTGCCACCAGCAGGTCCAGGACCCCGGGAGGGGAGACCCAGTACTTC.